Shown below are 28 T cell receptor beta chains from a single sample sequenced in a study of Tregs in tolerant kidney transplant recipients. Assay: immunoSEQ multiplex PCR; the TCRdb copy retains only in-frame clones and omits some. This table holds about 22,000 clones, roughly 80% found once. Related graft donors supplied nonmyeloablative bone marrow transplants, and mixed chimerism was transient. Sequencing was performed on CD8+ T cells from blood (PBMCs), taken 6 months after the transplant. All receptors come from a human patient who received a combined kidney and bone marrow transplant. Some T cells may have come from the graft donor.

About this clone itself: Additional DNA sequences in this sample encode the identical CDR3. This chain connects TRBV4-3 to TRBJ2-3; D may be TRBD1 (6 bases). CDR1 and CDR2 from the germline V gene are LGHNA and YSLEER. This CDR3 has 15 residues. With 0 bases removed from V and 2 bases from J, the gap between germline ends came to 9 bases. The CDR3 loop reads CASSQDDRFTDTQYF. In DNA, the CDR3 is TGCGCCAGCAGCCAAGATGACAGGTTCACAGATACGCAGTATTTT.

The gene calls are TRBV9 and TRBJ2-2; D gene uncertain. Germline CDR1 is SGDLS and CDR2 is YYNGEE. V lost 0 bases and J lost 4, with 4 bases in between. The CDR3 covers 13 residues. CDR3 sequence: CASSVAGTGELFF. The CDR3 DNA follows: TGTGCCAGCAGCGTAGCCGGCACCGGGGAGCTGTTTTTT. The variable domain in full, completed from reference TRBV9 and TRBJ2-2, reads DSGVTQTPKHLITATGQRVTLRCSPRSGDLSVYWYQQSLDQGLQFLIQYYNGEERAKGNILERFSAQQFPDLHSELNLSSLELGDSALYFCASSVAGTGELFFGEGSRLTVL.

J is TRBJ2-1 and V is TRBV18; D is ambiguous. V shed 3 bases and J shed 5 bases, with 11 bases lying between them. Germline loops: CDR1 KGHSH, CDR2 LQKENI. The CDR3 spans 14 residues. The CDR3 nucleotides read TGTGCCAGCTCACCCTTTCCGGGTGACAATGAGCAGTTCTTC. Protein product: CASSPFPGDNEQFF.

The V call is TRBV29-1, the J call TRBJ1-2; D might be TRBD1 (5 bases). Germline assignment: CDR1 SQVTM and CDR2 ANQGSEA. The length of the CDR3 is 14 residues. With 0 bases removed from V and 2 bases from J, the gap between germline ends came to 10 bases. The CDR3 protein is CSVEDQNRNYGYTF. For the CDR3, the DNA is TGCAGCGTTGAAGATCAAAACAGGAACTATGGCTACACCTTC.

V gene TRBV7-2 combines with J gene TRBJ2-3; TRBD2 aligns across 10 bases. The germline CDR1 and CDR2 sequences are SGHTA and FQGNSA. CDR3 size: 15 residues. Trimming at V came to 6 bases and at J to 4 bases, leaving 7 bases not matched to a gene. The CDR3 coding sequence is TGTGCCAGCAGGCTAGCGGGGGAGACCGCAGATACGCAGTATTTT. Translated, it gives CASRLAGETADTQYF.

CDR3: CASSESKGLGTEAFF. The CDR3, as DNA: TGTGCCAGCAGTGAAAGTAAGGGACTAGGCACTGAAGCTTTCTTT. The chain employs TRBV6-1 and TRBJ1-1, with a tentative D call TRBD1 (5 bases). Between the trimmed V and J ends, which lost 2 bases and 4 bases, there was a span of 14 bases. The CDR3 contains 15 residues. Germline assignment: CDR1 MNHNS and CDR2 SASEGT.

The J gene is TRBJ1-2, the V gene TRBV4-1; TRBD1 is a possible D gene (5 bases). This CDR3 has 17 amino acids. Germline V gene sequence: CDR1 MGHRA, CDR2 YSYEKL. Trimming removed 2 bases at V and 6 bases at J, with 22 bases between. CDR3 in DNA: TGCGCCAGCAGCCAACCCCCATGGGGCAGTCAAGCTAATGGCTACACCTTC. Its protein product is CASSQPPWGSQANGYTF.

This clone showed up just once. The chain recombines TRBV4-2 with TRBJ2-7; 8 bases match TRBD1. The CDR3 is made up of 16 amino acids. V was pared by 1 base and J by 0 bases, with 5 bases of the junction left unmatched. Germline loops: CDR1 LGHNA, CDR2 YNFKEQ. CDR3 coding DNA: TGTGCCAGCAGCCAAGGGACAGGGTACCCCTCCTACGAGCAGTACTTC. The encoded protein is CASSQGTGYPSYEQYF.

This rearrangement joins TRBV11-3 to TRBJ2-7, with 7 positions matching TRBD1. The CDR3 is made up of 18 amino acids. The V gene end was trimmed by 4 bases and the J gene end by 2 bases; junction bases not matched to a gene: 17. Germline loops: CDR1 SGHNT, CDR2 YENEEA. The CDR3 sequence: CASSSHQSITGDPYEQYF. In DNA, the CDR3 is TGTGCCAGCAGCTCACATCAGTCAATAACAGGGGACCCCTACGAGCAGTACTTC.

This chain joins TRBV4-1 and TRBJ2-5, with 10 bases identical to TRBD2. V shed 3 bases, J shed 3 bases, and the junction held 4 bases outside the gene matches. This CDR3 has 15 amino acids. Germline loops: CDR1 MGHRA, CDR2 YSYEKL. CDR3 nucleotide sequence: TGCGCCAGCAGCCAGCCGGGACTAGCGAAAGAGACCCAGTACTTC. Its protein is CASSQPGLAKETQYF.

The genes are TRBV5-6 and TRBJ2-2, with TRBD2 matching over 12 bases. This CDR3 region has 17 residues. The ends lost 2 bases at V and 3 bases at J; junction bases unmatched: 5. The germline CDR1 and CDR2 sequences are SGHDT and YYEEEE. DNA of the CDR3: TGTGCCAGCAGCTTAGCTAGCGGGGGGGCCCACACCGGGGAGCTGTTTTTT. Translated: CASSLASGGAHTGELFF.

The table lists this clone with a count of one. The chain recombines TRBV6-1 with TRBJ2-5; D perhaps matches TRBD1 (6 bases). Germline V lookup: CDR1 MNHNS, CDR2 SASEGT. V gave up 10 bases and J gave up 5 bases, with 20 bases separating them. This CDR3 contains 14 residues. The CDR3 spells CATYRVLIEETQYF. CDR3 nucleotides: TGTGCCACTTACAGGGTCCTGATTGAGGAGACCCAGTACTTC.

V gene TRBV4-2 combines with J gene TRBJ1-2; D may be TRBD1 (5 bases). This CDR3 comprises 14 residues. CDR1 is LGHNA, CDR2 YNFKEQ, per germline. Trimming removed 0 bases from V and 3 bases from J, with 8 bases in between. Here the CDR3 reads CASSQDRDYYGYTF. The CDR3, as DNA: TGTGCCAGCAGCCAAGACAGGGATTACTATGGCTACACCTTC.

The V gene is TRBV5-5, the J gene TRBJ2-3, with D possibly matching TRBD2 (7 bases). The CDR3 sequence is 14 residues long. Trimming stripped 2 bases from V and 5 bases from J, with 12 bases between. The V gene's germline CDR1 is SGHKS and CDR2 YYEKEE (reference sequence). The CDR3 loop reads CASSLGGAGDTQYF. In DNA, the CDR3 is TGTGCCAGCAGCTTAGGGGGGGCCGGAGATACGCAGTATTTT.

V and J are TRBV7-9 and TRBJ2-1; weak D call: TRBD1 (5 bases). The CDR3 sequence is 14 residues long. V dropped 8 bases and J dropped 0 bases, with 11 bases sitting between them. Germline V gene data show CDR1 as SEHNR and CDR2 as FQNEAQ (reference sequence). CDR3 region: CASGQGPSYNEQFF. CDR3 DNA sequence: TGTGCCAGCGGCCAGGGCCCCTCCTACAATGAGCAGTTCTTC.

The CDR3 DNA is TGTGCCAGCAGCCCCTATGTCGGGATCGGGGAGCTGTTTTTT. Translated, it gives CASSPYVGIGELFF. The chain recombines TRBV2 with TRBJ2-2, with D possibly TRBD2 on 5 matching bases. Germline V gene lookup returns CDR1 SNHLY and CDR2 FYNNEI. V was pared by 6 bases and J by 7 bases, with 15 bases between. This CDR3 contains 14 residues.

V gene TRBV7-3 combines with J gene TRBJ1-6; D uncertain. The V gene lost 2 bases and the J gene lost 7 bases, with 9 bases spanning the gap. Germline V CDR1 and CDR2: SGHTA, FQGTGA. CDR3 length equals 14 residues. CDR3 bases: TGTGCCAGCAGCTTATATCCGGGGAATTCACCCCTCCACTTT. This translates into CASSLYPGNSPLHF.

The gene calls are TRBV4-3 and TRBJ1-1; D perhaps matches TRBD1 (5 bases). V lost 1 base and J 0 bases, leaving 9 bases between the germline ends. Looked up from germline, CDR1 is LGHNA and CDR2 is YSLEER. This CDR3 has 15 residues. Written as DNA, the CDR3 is TGCGCCAGCAGCCAAGGCCAGGGCCTGAACACTGAAGCTTTCTTT. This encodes CASSQGQGLNTEAFF.

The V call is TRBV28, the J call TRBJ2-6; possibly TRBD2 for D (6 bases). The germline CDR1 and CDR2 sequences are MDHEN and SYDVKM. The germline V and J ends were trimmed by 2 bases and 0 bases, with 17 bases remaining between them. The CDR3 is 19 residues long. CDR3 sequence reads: CASSLGIGGANSGANVLTF. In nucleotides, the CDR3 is TGTGCCAGCAGTTTAGGTATCGGCGGGGCCAACTCTGGGGCCAACGTCCTGACTTTC.

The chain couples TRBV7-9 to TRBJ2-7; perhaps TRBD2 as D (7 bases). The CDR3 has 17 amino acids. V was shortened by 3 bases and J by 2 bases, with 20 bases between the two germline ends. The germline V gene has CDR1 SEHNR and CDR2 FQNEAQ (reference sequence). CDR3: CASSLVVGGGGPYEQYF. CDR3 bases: TGTGCCAGCAGCTTGGTTGTTGGGGGCGGGGGCCCCTACGAGCAGTACTTC.

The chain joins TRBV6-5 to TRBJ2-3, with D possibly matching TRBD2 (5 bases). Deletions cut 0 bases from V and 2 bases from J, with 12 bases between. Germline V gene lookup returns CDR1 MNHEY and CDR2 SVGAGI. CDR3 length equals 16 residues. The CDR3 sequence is CASSYSPGETTDTQYF. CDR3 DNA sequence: TGTGCCAGCAGTTACTCCCCCGGGGAGACCACAGATACGCAGTATTTT.

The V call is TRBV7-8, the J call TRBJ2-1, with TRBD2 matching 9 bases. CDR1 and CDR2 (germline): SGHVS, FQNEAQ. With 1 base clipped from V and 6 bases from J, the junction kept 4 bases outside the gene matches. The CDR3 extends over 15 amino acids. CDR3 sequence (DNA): TGTGCCAGCAGCTTAGGGCTAGCGGGGCTCAATGAGCAGTTCTTC. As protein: CASSLGLAGLNEQFF.

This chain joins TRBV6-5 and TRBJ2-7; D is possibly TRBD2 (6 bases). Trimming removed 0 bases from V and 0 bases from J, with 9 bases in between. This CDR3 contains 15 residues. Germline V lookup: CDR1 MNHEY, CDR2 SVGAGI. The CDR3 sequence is CASSYSGGSSYEQYF. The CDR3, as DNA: TGTGCCAGCAGTTACTCGGGGGGTTCCTCCTACGAGCAGTACTTC.

CDR3: CASSSVQRPNEQFF. The CDR3 nucleotides read TGCGCCAGCAGCTCAGTCCAACGCCCAAATGAGCAGTTCTTC. J is TRBJ2-1 and V is TRBV5-1; D is unresolved. This CDR3 is 14 amino acids long. Trimming stripped 3 bases from V and 7 bases from J, with 14 bases between. CDR1 is SGHRS and CDR2 is YFSETQ in the germline V gene.

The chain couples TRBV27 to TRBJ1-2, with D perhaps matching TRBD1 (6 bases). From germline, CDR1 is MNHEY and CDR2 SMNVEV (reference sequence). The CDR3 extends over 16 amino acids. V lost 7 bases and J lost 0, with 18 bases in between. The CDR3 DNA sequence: TGTGCCAGCATAGGCCAGGGGCCCGGAGCTAACTATGGCTACACCTTC. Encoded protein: CASIGQGPGANYGYTF.

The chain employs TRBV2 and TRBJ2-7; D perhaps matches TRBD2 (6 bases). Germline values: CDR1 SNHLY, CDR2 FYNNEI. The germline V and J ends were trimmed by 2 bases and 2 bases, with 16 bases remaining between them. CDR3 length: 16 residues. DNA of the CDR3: TGTGCCAGCAGTGAATCGCGGGGTGGTTTAACCTACGAGCAGTACTTC. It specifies CASSESRGGLTYEQYF.

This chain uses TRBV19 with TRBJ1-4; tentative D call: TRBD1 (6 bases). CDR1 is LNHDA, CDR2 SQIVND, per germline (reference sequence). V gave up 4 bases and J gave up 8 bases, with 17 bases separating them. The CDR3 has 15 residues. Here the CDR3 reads CASSTQQGRGEKLFF. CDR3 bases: TGTGCCAGTAGTACGCAACAGGGAAGAGGAGAAAAACTGTTTTTT.

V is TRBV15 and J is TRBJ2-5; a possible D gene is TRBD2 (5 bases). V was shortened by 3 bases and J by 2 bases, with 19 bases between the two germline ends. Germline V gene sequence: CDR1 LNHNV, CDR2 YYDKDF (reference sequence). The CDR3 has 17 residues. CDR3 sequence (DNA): TGTGCCACCAGCAGTGAGTGGGCGGGCCGACCTCAAGAGACCCAGTACTTC. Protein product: CATSSEWAGRPQETQYF.